This passage covers 27 T cell receptor beta chains from one sample sequenced in a study of Graves' ophthalmopathy and Graves' hyperthyroidism. For repertoire sequencing, the TCR beta CDR3 regions were amplified from RNA transcripts. Investigators did first-round RT-PCR with HTBI primers, then second-round multiplex PCR. TCRdb re-analysed the multiplex PCR reads in MiXCR, keeping a single row per CDR3 protein. This sample carries around 660,000 distinct CDR3 sequences, 35% to 50% of them seen once, and the ten largest clones take more than 3%. Sequenced material: peripheral blood. The source is an adult man with Graves' ophthalmopathy.

This clonotype was picked up one time. A single base separates this from a much larger clone, so it may be a read error. The V gene is TRBV19, the J gene TRBJ1-3, with 10 bases fitting TRBD1. The CDR3 loop spans 14 amino acids. The germline V gene has CDR1 LNHDA and CDR2 SQIVND (reference sequence). The V and J ends lost 7 bases and 3 bases, in that order; junction bases with no gene match: 3. In nucleotides, the CDR3 is TGTGCCAGTAATGACAGGGGGCTTGGAAACACCATATATTTT. Its protein product is CASNDRGLGNTIYF. The variable domain in full, completed from reference TRBV19 and TRBJ1-3, reads DGGITQSPKYLFRKEGQNVTLSCEQNLNHDAMYWYRQDPGQGLRLIYYSQIVNDFQKGDIAEGYSVSREKKESFPLTVTSAQKNPTAFYLCASNDRGLGNTIYFGEGSWLTVV.

This clonotype was recorded at least ten times. V gene TRBV7-2 combines with J gene TRBJ1-4; 7 bases agree with TRBD1. V lost 4 bases and J lost 5; bases outside the gene matches: 4. Germline V gene sequence: CDR1 SGHTA, CDR2 FQGNSA. The CDR3 extends over 14 amino acids. CDR3 bases: TGTGCCAGCAGCTCAGGGGGAAACAATGAAAAACTGTTTTTT. Translated: CASSSGGNNEKLFF.

This clonotype was picked up many times. V and J are TRBV19 and TRBJ1-1; 9 bases are a match to TRBD1. V trimming: 6 bases; J trimming: 4 bases; junction bases outside the gene matches: 3. The CDR3 extends over 13 amino acids. The germline V gene encodes CDR1 LNHDA and CDR2 SQIVND (reference sequence). The CDR3 sequence: CASRGQGGTEAFF. CDR3 DNA sequence: TGTGCCAGTAGGGGACAGGGAGGCACTGAAGCTTTCTTT.

This clonotype has ten or more counts. The rearrangement uses TRBV19 and TRBJ1-5, with TRBD1 matching over 9 bases. This CDR3 is built from 15 residues. CDR1 is LNHDA, CDR2 SQIVND, per germline (reference sequence). Trimming took 10 bases from V and 4 from J; bases not matched to a gene: 11. CDR3 nucleotides: TGTGCCACCACCACGCGACAGGGGGAGAATCAGCCCCAGCATTTT. The encoded protein is CATTTRQGENQPQHF.

About this clonotype itself: This sequence may be a read error, since a much larger clone differs from it by one base. The chain carries TRBV19 and TRBJ2-7, with 10 bases that match TRBD2. Germline V gene lookup returns CDR1 LNHDA and CDR2 SQIVND (reference sequence). J gave up 2 bases and V 4 bases, and 5 bases lay outside the gene matches. The CDR3 extends over 15 amino acids. In DNA, the CDR3 is TGTGCCAGTAGTAGCTGGACTAGCGGCGCCTACGAGCAGTACTTC. This gives the protein CASSSWTSGAYEQYF.

This clonotype was seen once. The chain couples TRBV10-3 to TRBJ1-6, with TRBD1 identical over 8 bases. V trimming: 6 bases; J trimming: 3 bases; junction bases outside the gene matches: 1. CDR3 size: 14 residues. Germline CDR1 ENHRY, CDR2 SYGVKD. The CDR3, as DNA: TGTGCCATCAGGGGGACAGGCTATAATTCACCCCTCCACTTT. It specifies CAIRGTGYNSPLHF.

This clonotype was found many times. The J gene is TRBJ2-5, the V gene TRBV29-1; D tentatively reads TRBD1 or TRBD2 (7 bases each). Trimming took 6 bases from V and 2 from J, leaving 10 bases between them. The CDR3 contains 12 residues. The germline CDR1 and CDR2 sequences are SQVTM and ANQGSEA. CDR3 loop: CSVRGGQETQYF. CDR3 nucleotides: TGCAGCGTCAGGGGGGGACAAGAGACCCAGTACTTC.

The chain has TRBV29-1 and TRBJ1-4, with D hard to call. CDR3 length: 10 residues. V was trimmed by 6 bases and J by 16 bases, leaving 15 bases between them. Germline CDR1 and CDR2: SQVTM and ANQGSEA. DNA of the CDR3: TGCAGCGTGGTCACAGTGGCGCAGTTTTTT. It codes for CSVVTVAQFF.

This clonotype was picked up many times. The DNA of the CDR3 is TGTGCCAGCAGCAAGGGACTAGCGGTCCAAGAGACCCAGTACTTC. This codes for CASSKGLAVQETQYF. This chain joins TRBV7-8 and TRBJ2-5; 11 bases are a match to TRBD2. The CDR3 sequence is 15 residues long. The trim removed 5 bases at V and 1 base at J, leaving 3 bases unmatched. Looked up from germline, CDR1 is SGHVS and CDR2 is FQNEAQ.

This clonotype was recorded many times. The chain recombines TRBV7-9 with TRBJ2-5, with D perhaps given as TRBD1 or TRBD2 (5 bases each). The CDR3 runs 13 residues. Trimming took off 1 base at V and 5 bases at J, with 8 bases between the two ends. Germline CDR1 SEHNR, CDR2 FQNEAQ (reference sequence). CDR3 protein: CASSLDWGETQYF. DNA of the CDR3: TGTGCCAGCAGCTTAGACTGGGGGGAGACCCAGTACTTC.

This clonotype was seen repeatedly, ten times or more. The rearrangement uses TRBV29-1 and TRBJ1-1; 10 nucleotides agree with TRBD1. This CDR3 is built from 13 residues. Trimming cost V 3 bases and J 4 bases; bases outside gene matches: 2. Germline values: CDR1 SQVTM, CDR2 ANQGSEA. The CDR3 DNA is TGCAGCGTTGACGGACAGGGGGGCACTGAAGCTTTCTTT. Amino acids: CSVDGQGGTEAFF.

A word on this clonotype: The junction shows a germline mismatch at one end, possibly a read error. The rearrangement joins TRBV10-3 to TRBJ1-1; no reliable D call. CDR1 and CDR2 (germline): ENHRY, SYGVKD. The CDR3 loop spans 19 amino acids. This CDR3 reads CASSLRPGNSLFMNTEAFF. CDR3 in DNA: TGTGCCAGCAGTTTGCGGCCGGGGAACAGTTTATTTATGAACACTGAAGCTTTCTTT.

This sequence joins TRBV7-9 and TRBJ1-2, with TRBD1 matching 8 bases. Germline V gene sequence: CDR1 SEHNR, CDR2 FQNEAQ (reference sequence). This CDR3 has 9 residues. The CDR3 here is CTGGLGYTF. The DNA of the CDR3 is TGTACAGGGGGTTTGGGCTACACCTTC.

This clonotype appeared many times. The chain uses TRBV2 and TRBJ1-1; no clear D gene. Germline loops: CDR1 SNHLY, CDR2 FYNNEI. This CDR3 has 10 amino acids. Trimming removed 3 bases from V and 11 bases from J, with 7 bases in between. The CDR3 sequence: CASSEVGAFF. CDR3 nucleotide sequence: TGTGCCAGCAGTGAGGTTGGCGCTTTCTTT. Full variable domain (rest looked up from reference TRBV2 and TRBJ1-1): EPEVTQTPSHQVTQMGQEVILRCVPISNHLYFYWYRQILGQKVEFLVSFYNNEISEKSEIFDDQFSVERPDGSNFTLKIRSTKLEDSAMYFCASSEVGAFFGQGTRLTVV.

Comments on this clonotype: One base away lies a much larger clone, so this may be a sequencing read error. The conserved phenylalanine or tryptophan is not found at the CDR3 terminus, so this likely reflects a read error. The V call is TRBV9, the J call TRBJ1-2; TRBD1 matches 7 bases. V trimming: 3 bases; J trimming: 2 bases; junction bases outside the gene matches: 4. This CDR3 contains 14 residues. CDR1 and CDR2 from the germline V gene are SGDLS and YYNGEE. This CDR3 is CASSAGQRNYGYTL. The CDR3 DNA reads TGTGCCAGCAGCGCGGGACAGAGAAACTATGGCTACACCCTC.

This clonotype was counted at least ten times. The gene calls are TRBV24-1 and TRBJ2-7; TRBD1 aligns across 8 bases. Germline values: CDR1 KGHDR, CDR2 SFDVKD. The V segment lost 4 bases and the J segment 0 bases; nucleotides outside the gene matches: 4. This CDR3 is built from 15 residues. For the CDR3, the DNA is TGTGCCACCAGTGACCCTGGACAGGGCTCCTACGAGCAGTACTTC. This codes for CATSDPGQGSYEQYF.

Comments on this clonotype: This clone may be a read error of a much larger clone one base away. V and J are TRBV11-2 and TRBJ1-6; D gene uncertain. This CDR3 comprises 16 residues. Germline V CDR1 and CDR2: SGHAT, FQNNGV. CDR3 in DNA: TGTGCCGGCAGCTTAACGGATGAATCCTATAATTCACCCCTCCACTTT. Translating gives CAGSLTDESYNSPLHF.

The J gene is TRBJ2-5, the V gene TRBV24-1; TRBD2 agrees at 8 bases. The J call may be faulty, since TRBJ2-1 better matches the DNA end. This CDR3 region has 16 residues. Per the germline V gene, CDR1 is KGHDR and CDR2 is SFDVKD. Here the CDR3 DNA reads TGTGCCACCAGTGATTTCGGGAGGGGGGCACTTAATGAGCAGTTCTTC. This codes for CATSDFGRGALNEQFF.

This clonotype was seen once. A read error may account for a junction end that differs from germline. The rearrangement joins TRBV7-2 to TRBJ2-5; tentative D call: TRBD2 (5 bases). CDR3 length: 14 residues. Germline V gene data show CDR1 as SGHTA and CDR2 as FQGNSA. The DNA for the CDR3 is TGTGCCAGCAGCTTCGGCAGTACTGGGGAGACCCGGTACTTC. Its translation is CASSFGSTGETRYF.

This clonotype has at least ten counts. V gene TRBV29-1 combines with J gene TRBJ1-3, with a weak D call TRBD1 (5 bases). The CDR3 is 12 amino acids. Germline V gene lookup returns CDR1 SQVTM and CDR2 ANQGSEA. The V end lost 7 bases, the J end lost 0 bases, and 7 bases lay between the germline ends. The DNA for the CDR3 is TGCAGCGGGGGCAGCTCTGGAAACACCATATATTTT. It translates to CSGGSSGNTIYF.

The chain carries TRBV5-1 and TRBJ1-1; D might be TRBD1 (6 bases). Germline V CDR1 and CDR2: SGHRS, YFSETQ. This CDR3 contains 13 residues. Trimming cost V 6 bases and J 1 base, with 10 bases left between them. The CDR3 here is CASTLQGNTEAFF. As DNA, the CDR3 is TGCGCCAGCACCTTACAGGGGAACACTGAAGCTTTCTTT. Filled out from reference TRBV5-1 and TRBJ1-1, the complete variable domain reads KAGVTQTPRYLIKTRGQQVTLSCSPISGHRSVSWYQQTPGQGLQFLFEYFSETQRNKGNFPGRFSGRQFSNSRSEMNVSTLELGDSALYLCASTLQGNTEAFFGQGTRLTVV.

The chain employs TRBV7-9 and TRBJ1-1; TRBD1 matches 10 bases. CDR3 size: 15 residues. The V gene's germline CDR1 is SEHNR and CDR2 FQNEAQ (reference sequence). J lost 5 bases, V lost 8 bases, and 11 bases had no gene match. The CDR3 spells CASGHGQGGCTEAFF. CDR3 in DNA: TGTGCCAGCGGCCACGGACAGGGGGGATGTACTGAAGCTTTCTTT.

This clonotype has a handful of counts. V and J are TRBV6-6 and TRBJ2-7; the D gene is possibly TRBD2 (5 bases). Germline CDR1 reads MNHNY; CDR2 reads SVGAGI (reference sequence). V was clipped by 1 base and J by 4 bases, with 20 bases between them. CDR3 size: 17 residues. CDR3 nucleotide sequence: TGTGCCAGCAGTTACTTATACAGCGGAGGAGAGAATTACGAGCAGTACTTC. It translates to CASSYLYSGGENYEQYF.

The table lists this clonotype with many counts. The genes are TRBV9 and TRBJ2-2; D unclear. The CDR3 has 13 residues. The germline V and J ends were trimmed by 0 bases and 7 bases, with 7 bases remaining between them. Germline CDR1 is SGDLS and CDR2 is YYNGEE. The CDR3 region has the DNA TGTGCCAGCAGCGTAGAGAGTATCGGGGAGCTGTTTTTT. Translation: CASSVESIGELFF. The full variable domain, rest sourced from reference TRBV9 and TRBJ2-2, is DSGVTQTPKHLITATGQRVTLRCSPRSGDLSVYWYQQSLDQGLQFLIQYYNGEERAKGNILERFSAQQFPDLHSELNLSSLELGDSALYFCASSVESIGELFFGEGSRLTVL.

This clonotype was detected many times. V usage is TRBV29-1 and J usage is TRBJ2-7; 7 bases fit TRBD2. The junction had 6 bases not matched to a gene; V was cut back by 7 bases and J by 3 bases. The CDR3 has 12 amino acids. Germline V gene data show CDR1 as SQVTM and CDR2 as ANQGSEA. CDR3 DNA sequence: TGCAGCGCCGTGGGAGGGAACTACGAGCAGTACTTC. Translated, it gives CSAVGGNYEQYF.

This chain connects TRBV5-1 to TRBJ1-3, with 9 bases aligning to TRBD1. The CDR3 has 16 residues. Germline CDR1 is SGHRS and CDR2 is YFSETQ. Trimming removed 2 bases from V and 8 bases from J; junction bases left unmatched: 11. CDR3 sequence reads: CASSFWDRANVYTIYF. The CDR3 bases are TGCGCCAGCAGCTTTTGGGACAGGGCCAACGTTTACACCATATATTTT. The full variable domain, its missing parts supplied by reference TRBV5-1 and TRBJ1-3, is KAGVTQTPRYLIKTRGQQVTLSCSPISGHRSVSWYQQTPGQGLQFLFEYFSETQRNKGNFPGRFSGRQFSNSRSEMNVSTLELGDSALYLCASSFWDRANVYTIYFGEGSWLTVV.

This CDR3 reads CAAKRTVNTEAFF. The CDR3 DNA follows: TGTGCCGCAAAAAGAACCGTGAACACTGAAGCTTTCTTT. The chain employs TRBV6-5 and TRBJ1-1, with D unresolved. The CDR3 extends over 13 amino acids. The germline gives CDR1 MNHEY, CDR2 SVGAGI. V gave up 11 bases and J gave up 0 bases, with 13 bases separating them.